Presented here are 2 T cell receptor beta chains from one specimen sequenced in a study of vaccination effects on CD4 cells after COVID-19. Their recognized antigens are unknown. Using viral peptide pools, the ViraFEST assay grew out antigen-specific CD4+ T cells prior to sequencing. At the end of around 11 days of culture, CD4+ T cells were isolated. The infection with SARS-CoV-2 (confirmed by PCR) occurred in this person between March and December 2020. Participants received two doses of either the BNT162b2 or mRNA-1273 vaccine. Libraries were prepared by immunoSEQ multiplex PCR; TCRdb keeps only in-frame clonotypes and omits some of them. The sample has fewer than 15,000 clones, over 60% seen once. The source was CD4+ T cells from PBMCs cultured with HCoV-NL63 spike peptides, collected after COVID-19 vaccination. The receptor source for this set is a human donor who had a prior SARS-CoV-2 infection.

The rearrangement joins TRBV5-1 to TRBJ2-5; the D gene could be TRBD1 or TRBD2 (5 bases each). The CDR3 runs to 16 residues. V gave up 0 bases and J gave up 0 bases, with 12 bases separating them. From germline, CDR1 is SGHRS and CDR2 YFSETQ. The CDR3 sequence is CASSLVSGADQETQYF. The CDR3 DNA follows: TGCGCCAGCAGCTTGGTGTCCGGGGCGGACCAAGAGACCCAGTACTTC. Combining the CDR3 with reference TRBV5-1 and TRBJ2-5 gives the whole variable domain KAGVTQTPRYLIKTRGQQVTLSCSPISGHRSVSWYQQTPGQGLQFLFEYFSETQRNKGNFPGRFSGRQFSNSRSEMNVSTLELGDSALYLCASSLVSGADQETQYFGPGTRLLVL.

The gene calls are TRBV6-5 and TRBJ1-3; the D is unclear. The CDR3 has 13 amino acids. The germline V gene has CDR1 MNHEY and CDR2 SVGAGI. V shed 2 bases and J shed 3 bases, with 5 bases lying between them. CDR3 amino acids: CASSYRGGNTIYF. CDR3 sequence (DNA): TGTGCCAGCAGTTACCGCGGTGGAAACACCATATATTTT.